Listed here are 18 T cell receptor beta chains from one sample, sequenced in a study of shared clonotypes between healthy human individuals. Some clones are missing from TCRdb's copy, which holds only in-frame ones; the method was immunoSEQ multiplex PCR. Among approximately 1.5 million clones listed, approximately 98% were seen once. Sequenced: naive CD4+ T cells sorted from blood. As to subset: CD45RA+ positively selected. Receptors originate from a man under 40 in good health.

The chain links TRBV5-4 to TRBJ2-3; 8 positions match TRBD2. CDR1 is SGHNT, CDR2 YYREEE, per germline (reference sequence). CDR3 size: 15 residues. J was trimmed by 5 bases and V by 1 base; bases with no gene match: 6. The CDR3 coding sequence is TGTGCCAGCAGCTTGTGGCGGGAGGCGAAAGATACGCAGTATTTT. It yields the protein CASSLWREAKDTQYF.

In DNA, the CDR3 is TGTGCCAGCAGCTCCTCGGGAGAGAGGAATCAGCCCCAGCATTTT. Amino acid sequence: CASSSSGERNQPQHF. This sequence joins TRBV5-5 and TRBJ1-5; unclear D gene. The V end lost 3 bases, the J end lost 4 bases, and 14 bases lay between the germline ends. The CDR3 sequence is 15 residues long. From germline, CDR1 is SGHKS and CDR2 YYEKEE (reference sequence).

The V gene is TRBV19, the J gene TRBJ2-4; D assignment may be TRBD1 or TRBD2 (5 bases each). The CDR3 contains 15 residues. Germline assignment: CDR1 LNHDA and CDR2 SQIVND (reference sequence). V dropped 3 bases and J dropped 6 bases, with 15 bases sitting between them. The CDR3 nucleotides are TGTGCCAGTAGTATTGAGGGGAAGGGTAGAAACATTCAGTACTTC. Translated: CASSIEGKGRNIQYF.

The V call is TRBV30, the J call TRBJ1-5; D ambiguous. V was trimmed by 1 base and J by 4 bases, leaving 5 bases between them. Looked up from germline, CDR1 is GTSNPN and CDR2 is SVGIG (reference sequence). This CDR3 has 12 amino acids. CDR3 in amino acids: CAWSEWNQPQHF. CDR3 nucleotides: TGTGCCTGGAGTGAATGGAATCAGCCCCAGCATTTT.

The V call is TRBV11-2, the J call TRBJ2-2, with 8 nucleotides matching TRBD2. With V trimmed by 5 bases and J by 0 bases, 5 bases remained unmatched. The CDR3 has 16 amino acids. CDR1 and CDR2 (germline): SGHAT, FQNNGV. Written as DNA, the CDR3 is TGTGCCAGCAGCGCGGGACTAGTCGCGAACACCGGGGAGCTGTTTTTT. Encoded protein: CASSAGLVANTGELFF.

The rearrangement links TRBV9 to TRBJ1-3, with D unclear. CDR1 is SGDLS and CDR2 is YYNGEE in the germline V gene. The ends were cut back, 0 bases at V and 2 bases at J, with 6 bases in the middle. The CDR3 spans 14 residues. The CDR3 loop reads CASSVAYAGNTIYF. The CDR3 nucleotides are TGTGCCAGCAGCGTAGCATACGCTGGAAACACCATATATTTT. Supplemented by reference TRBV9 and TRBJ1-3, the full variable domain reads DSGVTQTPKHLITATGQRVTLRCSPRSGDLSVYWYQQSLDQGLQFLIQYYNGEERAKGNILERFSAQQFPDLHSELNLSSLELGDSALYFCASSVAYAGNTIYFGEGSWLTVV.

V is TRBV7-2 and J is TRBJ1-5, with 7 bases aligning to TRBD1. The germline CDR1 and CDR2 sequences are SGHTA and FQGNSA. V gave up 3 bases and J gave up 4 bases; unmatched junction bases: 6. The CDR3 sequence is 15 residues long. Here the CDR3 reads CASSLGPGGNQPQHF. In DNA, the CDR3 is TGTGCCAGCAGCTTGGGCCCAGGGGGTAATCAGCCCCAGCATTTT.

The gene calls are TRBV27 and TRBJ2-1, with 10 bases fitting TRBD1. Unmatched junction bases numbered 6, after V lost 3 bases and J lost 4 bases. Germline CDR1 reads MNHEY; CDR2 reads SMNVEV (reference sequence). CDR3 size: 16 residues. The CDR3 DNA is TGTGCCAGCAGTTTGAGACAGGGGGCGAGGTACAATGAGCAGTTCTTC. Protein product: CASSLRQGARYNEQFF.

V gene TRBV7-8 combines with J gene TRBJ2-2; tentative D call: TRBD2 (6 bases). Germline values: CDR1 SGHVS, CDR2 FQNEAQ. This CDR3 region has 14 residues. Trimming pared 6 bases from V and 7 bases from J, leaving 15 bases between. The chain's CDR3 is CASSLLAYIGELFF. CDR3 DNA sequence: TGTGCCAGCAGTCTTCTAGCGTACATCGGGGAGCTGTTTTTT.

The chain has TRBV7-6 and TRBJ2-7, with 7 bases matching TRBD2. Germline V gene sequence: CDR1 SGHVS, CDR2 FNYEAQ. The CDR3 extends over 15 amino acids. V lost 4 bases and J lost 7; bases outside the gene matches: 13. CDR3 in DNA: TGTGCCAGCAGCTCCGTATCGGCGGGAGTTAAAGAGCAGTACTTC. It is translated as CASSSVSAGVKEQYF.

The gene calls are TRBV27 and TRBJ2-7, with a tentative D call TRBD2 (5 bases). Trimming left V 5 bases short and J 1 base short, with 15 bases between. The CDR3 is made up of 15 amino acids. In germline, CDR1 is MNHEY, CDR2 SMNVEV (reference sequence). The CDR3 here is CASSADSRRSYEQYF. The CDR3 bases are TGTGCCAGCAGTGCAGACTCGAGGAGGTCCTACGAGCAGTACTTC.

The chain employs TRBV27 and TRBJ1-5; 7 bases agree with TRBD1. Germline loops: CDR1 MNHEY, CDR2 SMNVEV (reference sequence). This CDR3 region has 15 residues. J was trimmed by 5 bases and V by 10 bases; bases with no gene match: 14. CDR3 in amino acids: CATAVAGTDYQPQHF. The CDR3 region has the DNA TGTGCCACCGCAGTGGCCGGGACAGATTATCAGCCCCAGCATTTT.

Concerning this clone itself: The sample holds other DNA sequences that translate to the same CDR3. The chain combines TRBV9 with TRBJ2-5, with 7 bases identical to TRBD1. In germline, CDR1 is SGDLS, CDR2 YYNGEE. V was clipped by 0 bases and J by 1 base; unmatched bases: 3. The CDR3 has 15 amino acids. The CDR3 DNA sequence: TGTGCCAGCAGCGTAGCGGCAGGGGGCCAAGAGACCCAGTACTTC. Translated, it gives CASSVAAGGQETQYF.

This clone was detected only once. This chain links TRBV6-5 with TRBJ2-1, with 7 bases aligning to TRBD2. J was trimmed by 9 bases and V by 9 bases; bases with no gene match: 14. Germline CDR1 and CDR2: MNHEY and SVGAGI. The CDR3 covers 14 residues. The CDR3 bases are TGTGCCAGTGGCGGGAAGCGGGAAGGAGGTGAGCAGTTCTTC. Translating it yields CASGGKREGGEQFF.

The V and J genes are TRBV4-3 and TRBJ2-3, with D possibly matching TRBD1 (5 bases). The germline V gene encodes CDR1 LGHNA and CDR2 YSLEER. The CDR3 has 17 residues. V lost 1 base to trimming and J lost 3 bases, with 17 bases between them. The CDR3 sequence is CASSQGLGRDSTDTQYF. In nucleotides, the CDR3 is TGCGCCAGCAGCCAAGGTCTTGGCAGGGATAGTACAGATACGCAGTATTTT.

The chain links TRBV6-1 to TRBJ1-1, with no clear D. V was pared by 1 base and J by 4 bases, with 13 bases between. This CDR3 has 15 residues. Germline V gene data show CDR1 as MNHNS and CDR2 as SASEGT. The CDR3 region has the DNA TGTGCCAGCAGTGAAGTGGTCGGGGTGAGCACTGAAGCTTTCTTT. This translates into CASSEVVGVSTEAFF.

The chain combines TRBV27 with TRBJ2-6; D is perhaps TRBD1 (5 bases). V shed 3 bases and J shed 4 bases, with 16 bases lying between them. Germline values: CDR1 MNHEY, CDR2 SMNVEV (reference sequence). The CDR3 loop spans 17 amino acids. CDR3 residues: CASSFAGLPSGANVLTF. The CDR3 DNA is TGTGCCAGCAGTTTTGCAGGGCTTCCTTCCGGGGCCAACGTCCTGACTTTC.

The chain joins TRBV27 to TRBJ2-7; possibly TRBD2 for D (5 bases). The length of the CDR3 is 13 residues. Per germline, CDR1 MNHEY and CDR2 SMNVEV (reference sequence). Trimming took 6 bases from V and 7 from J, leaving 16 bases between them. DNA of the CDR3: TGTGCCAGCAGCAGCCTGGGAGCGGAAGAGCAGTACTTC. As protein: CASSSLGAEEQYF.